The sequence of this TCR beta chain was determined in a study of blood T cell repertoires in COVID-19. Study overall: PBMCs, B-cell-depleted T cells, or T cells provided the cDNA or gDNA that made up the material.

In the authors' methods: Cell counts per sample came from amplifying reference gene primers. Produced via immunoSEQ multiplex PCR; TCRdb's table is partial and in-frame only. The DNA gave D and trimming, while V, J and clone size come from that table. The table has 200,000 to 250,000 clones, approximately 81% seen once. This clone was detected once. Germline V gene sequence: CDR1 DFQATT, CDR2 SNEGSKA (reference sequence). CDR3 length: 16 residues. V shed 3 bases and J shed 1 base, with 18 bases lying between them. The gene calls are TRBV20-1 and TRBJ1-1; D gene unclear. The sample taken for sequencing was peripheral blood. The origin of this receptor is a woman older than 75 with acute or convalescent COVID-19. The CDR3: CSASDSSRAPNTEAFF. In nucleotides, the CDR3 is TGCAGTGCTAGTGATAGCTCGCGGGCGCCGAACACTGAAGCTTTCTTT.